The 3 T cell receptor beta chains below all came from one sample that was sequenced in a study of shared clonotypes between healthy human individuals. Terminally differentiated effector memory CD45RA+ cells were excluded from the naive CD8 cells, which were CD45RO-negative and positively selected for CCR7. Clones were read by immunoSEQ multiplex PCR, and TCRdb kept only the in-frame ones, dropping some. The sample lists about 870,000 clones; almost 95% were seen once. Sequencing was performed on naive CD8+ T cells sorted from blood. The receptors shown here come from a young man in good health.

This clone came up a few times. The J gene is TRBJ2-7, the V gene TRBV14, with unresolved D. Trimming removed 3 bases from V and 4 bases from J, with 7 bases in between. The CDR3 runs 12 residues. Germline V gene sequence: CDR1 SGHDN, CDR2 FVKESK. The CDR3 DNA follows: TGTGCCAGCAGCCAGACAAATTACGAGCAGTACTTC. Protein product: CASSQTNYEQYF.

The chain combines TRBV7-9 with TRBJ2-5; 8 bases line up with TRBD2. V gave up 7 bases and J gave up 5 bases; unmatched junction bases: 15. The germline V gene has CDR1 SEHNR and CDR2 FQNEAQ (reference sequence). The CDR3 runs to 16 residues. CDR3 DNA sequence: TGTGCCAGCACCCCCGGGGGGGCTAGAATATTGGAGACCCAGTACTTC. This codes for CASTPGGARILETQYF.

The table lists this clone with a few counts. V gene TRBV9 combines with J gene TRBJ2-1; D may match TRBD1 or TRBD2 (5 bases each). Trimming removed 2 bases from V and 8 bases from J, with 11 bases in between. This CDR3 contains 13 residues. The germline V gene has CDR1 SGDLS and CDR2 YYNGEE. CDR3 protein: CASSVGTMDEQFF. The CDR3, as DNA: TGTGCCAGCAGCGTTGGGACGATGGATGAGCAGTTCTTC.